Only one count was recorded for the clone carrying this T cell receptor beta chain. This CDR3 region has 14 residues. The germline V gene has CDR1 LNHDA and CDR2 SQIVND (reference sequence). Between the trimmed V and J ends, which lost 5 bases and 4 bases, there was a span of 12 bases. This sample is drawn from a study of blood T cell repertoires in COVID-19. Study at large: The cDNA or gDNA used as material had been derived from T cells, B-cell-depleted T cells, or PBMCs.

Libraries were prepared by immunoSEQ multiplex PCR; TCRdb keeps only in-frame clonotypes and omits some of them. The table has fewer than 85,000 clones, 80% to 90% seen once; the top ten hold around 15%. This chain connects TRBV19 to TRBJ1-3; perhaps TRBD1 as D (6 bases). The receptor was derived from a woman aged 60 to 75 with acute or convalescent COVID-19. Sequencing used peripheral blood. DNA of the CDR3: TGTGCCAGTAGTCCCTCAGGGGCGGGAAACACCATATATTTT. It yields the protein CASSPSGAGNTIYF.